A selection of T cell receptor beta chains follows, all from one sample in a study of blood T cell repertoires in COVID-19. Assay used: immunoSEQ multiplex PCR; TCRdb lists only in-frame clones, some missing. The sample contains more than 140,000 clones, 70% to 90% of which appear only once. The sequenced sample consisted of peripheral blood. The source of these receptors is a woman in her sixties with acute or convalescent COVID-19. CDR3s include the opening cysteine and the closing phenylalanine or tryptophan. D genes are given only for firm matches. Size values are once, few and many counts, or a class for expanded clones, and some rows have none.

V	J	D	size	DNA	CDR3
TRBV18	TRBJ2-2	.	.	TGTGCCAGCTCTCCTCAACGGGGAACCGGGGAGCTGTTTTTT	CASSPQRGTGELFF
TRBV5-1	TRBJ2-7	.	.	TGCGCCAGCAGCTTCACAGAAACCTACGAGCAGTACTTC	CASSFTETYEQYF
TRBV5-8	TRBJ1-2	.	.	TGTGCCAGCAGCTTGGTGGGGACACCGGACTATGGCTACACCTTC	CASSLVGTPDYGYTF
TRBV30	TRBJ1-2	.	.	TGTGCCTGGAGTAACCGAGTGGATGGCTACACCTTC	CAWSNRVDGYTF
TRBV5-4	TRBJ1-2	.	.	TGTGCCAGCAGCCAATCCCAGGGGCTGGGCTATGGCTACACCTTC	CASSQSQGLGYGYTF
TRBV4-1	TRBJ2-2	TRBD1	.	TGCGCCAGCAGCCTCACGGGAAGGGGGCTTGCGTTGACCGGGGAGCTGTTTTTT	CASSLTGRGLALTGELFF
TRBV27	TRBJ1-6	.	.	TGTGCCAGCAAGGAGAGCTCCTATAATTCACCCCTCCACTTT	CASKESSYNSPLHF
TRBV18	TRBJ1-3	.	.	TGTGCCAGCTCACCACTGCAGGGGTTACGAAACACCATATATTTT	CASSPLQGLRNTIYF
TRBV11-3	TRBJ1-3	.	.	TGTGCCAGCAGCTTCGCGGGAGGCAATTCTGGAAACACCATATATTTT	CASSFAGGNSGNTIYF
TRBV7-2	TRBJ2-7	TRBD1	.	TGTGCCAGCAGCCGGACAGGGTCCTACGAGCAGTACTTC	CASSRTGSYEQYF
TRBV4-3	TRBJ2-5	.	.	TGCGCCAGCAGCCAAGATCGGGCAGGGGTCGAGACCCAGTACTTC	CASSQDRAGVETQYF
TRBV4-2	TRBJ1-1	TRBD1	once	TGTGCCAGCAGCCTCGGGTCGGGGCAAACAGGGGTCACTGAAGCTTTCTTT	CASSLGSGQTGVTEAFF
TRBV14	TRBJ1-3	TRBD1	.	TGTGCCAGCAGCACACGACAGGGTCTGGCTGGAAACACCATATATTTT	CASSTRQGLAGNTIYF
TRBV5-1	TRBJ2-1	TRBD1	.	TGCGCCAGCAGCTTGGGGGGGACAGACCCTATTTACAATGAGCAGTTCTTC	CASSLGGTDPIYNEQFF
TRBV5-6	TRBJ1-2	.	.	TGTGCCAGCAGTATAAACAGGAACTATGGCTACACCTTC	CASSINRNYGYTF
TRBV24-1	TRBJ2-5	.	once	TGTGCCACCAGTTCCCGGACGGACCCAGGGGAGACCCAGTACTTC	CATSSRTDPGETQYF
TRBV19	TRBJ1-1	.	.	TGTGCCAGTAGTTCCAGACAGGTCGTCAACACTGAAGCTTTCTTT	CASSSRQVVNTEAFF
TRBV21-1	TRBJ1-1	.	.	TGTGCCAGCAGCACCCCCCTAAGACAGGGGTTCACTGAAGCTTTCTTT	CASSTPLRQGFTEAFF
TRBV27	TRBJ2-7	.	.	TGTGCCAGCAGATCCTCCGGGGGGCTGTCCTACGAGCAGTACTTC	CASRSSGGLSYEQYF
TRBV18	TRBJ2-5	.	.	TGTGCCAGCTCATCTAGCTTCGGGGAGACCCAGTACTTC	CASSSSFGETQYF
TRBV6-5	TRBJ2-1	TRBD2	.	TGTGCCAGCTTCCGGACAGCGGGAGGAGAGCAGTTCTTC	CASFRTAGGEQFF
TRBV30	TRBJ2-2	.	few	TGTGCCTGCCCGCGGGACACCGGGGAGCTGTTTTTT	CACPRDTGELFF
TRBV4-1	TRBJ1-1	.	.	TGCGCCAGCAGCCTGGACGACCGAACAGGGACTGAAGCTTTCTTT	CASSLDDRTGTEAFF
TRBV5-1	TRBJ2-1	TRBD2	few	TGCGCCAGCAGCCCGGGAGGGGGGCGGAATGAGCAGTTCTTC	CASSPGGGRNEQFF
TRBV7-3	TRBJ2-7	TRBD1	.	TGTGCCAGCAGCGAGGGGACAGCCCCCTCCTACGAGCAGTACTTC	CASSEGTAPSYEQYF
TRBV19	TRBJ1-4	TRBD1	.	TGTGCCAGTAGCCCGTATGCAGGACAGGGGATGAGTGAAAAACTGTTTTTT	CASSPYAGQGMSEKLFF
TRBV27	TRBJ1-1	TRBD1	few	TGTGCCAGCAGCAACAGGGGAGGGAACACTGAAGCTTTCTTT	CASSNRGGNTEAFF
TRBV9	TRBJ2-1	.	few	TGTGCCAGCAGCGCGTCGCCCGGGGGGCTCAGCTACAATGAGCAGTTCTTC	CASSASPGGLSYNEQFF
TRBV4-1	TRBJ2-3	TRBD2	.	TGCGCCAGCAGCCAAGAGACAGCGGGAGACACAGATACGCAGTATTTT	CASSQETAGDTDTQYF
TRBV2	TRBJ2-7	TRBD1	.	TGTGCCAGCAGTGCCCGGACAGGGTTGGGCGAGCAGTACTTC	CASSARTGLGEQYF
TRBV30	TRBJ2-7	TRBD2	.	TGTGCCTGGAGTAGATACGGGGGGGACGACGAGCAGTACTTC	CAWSRYGGDDEQYF
TRBV29-1	TRBJ1-5	TRBD1	few	TGCAGCGTAGCGGACAGGGGAATATTTCAGCCCCAGCATTTT	CSVADRGIFQPQHF
TRBV5-6	TRBJ2-5	.	.	TGTGCCAGCAGCTTGGAGGGGCCCCAGTACTTC	CASSLEGPQYF
TRBV11-3	TRBJ2-6	.	.	TGTGCCAGCAGCTTAGGACAGTCTGGGGCCAACGTCCTGACTTTC	CASSLGQSGANVLTF
TRBV7-8	TRBJ2-1	TRBD1	.	TGTGCCAGCAGCTCTACTACAGGGGATGAGCAGTTCTTC	CASSSTTGDEQFF
TRBV5-6	TRBJ2-7	TRBD1	.	TGTGCCAGCAGCTTGAGTGGGACAGGGACCTACGAGCAGTACTTC	CASSLSGTGTYEQYF
TRBV3-1/TRBV3-2	TRBJ2-5	TRBD2	.	TGTGCCAGCAGCCAAGTTCGCTTGTGGCTAGCGGGGGAAGAGACCCAGTACTTC	CASSQVRLWLAGEETQYF
TRBV11-2	TRBJ1-1	.	.	TGTGCCAGCAGTTTTAGAGCTCCCTTGGCGGGGGGCAAGAACACTGAAGCTTTCTTT	CASSFRAPLAGGKNTEAFF
TRBV9	TRBJ1-1	.	.	TGTGCCAGCAGCCCCGGACAGATGAACACTGAAGCTTTCTTT	CASSPGQMNTEAFF
TRBV6-5	TRBJ2-3	.	.	TGTGCCAGCCGCCGGGGGGCCCCCACAGATACGCAGTATTTT	CASRRGAPTDTQYF
TRBV4-1	TRBJ1-5	.	.	TGCGCCAGCAGCCAAGAGTGGGGACATTCTTTTGCTCAGCCCCAGCATTTT	CASSQEWGHSFAQPQHF
TRBV27	TRBJ1-6	TRBD1	.	TGTGCCAGCAGTTTAACCACAGGGGGTAATTCACCCCTCCACTTT	CASSLTTGGNSPLHF
TRBV19	TRBJ2-7	TRBD1	.	TGTGCCAGTAGCCCCGAACAGGGGGAGGTTCACGAGCAGTACTTC	CASSPEQGEVHEQYF
TRBV5-1	TRBJ1-1	TRBD1	.	TGCGCCAGCAGCTTGGAGACGACAGGGCGGACTGAAGCTTTCTTT	CASSLETTGRTEAFF
TRBV28	TRBJ2-7	.	.	TGTGCCAGCAGTTCCCCGGTGGTTCCCTACGAGCAGTACTTC	CASSSPVVPYEQYF
TRBV6-2/TRBV6-3	TRBJ2-7	.	.	TGTGCCAGCAGTTACGCGCTGATAGAGCAGTACTTC	CASSYALIEQYF